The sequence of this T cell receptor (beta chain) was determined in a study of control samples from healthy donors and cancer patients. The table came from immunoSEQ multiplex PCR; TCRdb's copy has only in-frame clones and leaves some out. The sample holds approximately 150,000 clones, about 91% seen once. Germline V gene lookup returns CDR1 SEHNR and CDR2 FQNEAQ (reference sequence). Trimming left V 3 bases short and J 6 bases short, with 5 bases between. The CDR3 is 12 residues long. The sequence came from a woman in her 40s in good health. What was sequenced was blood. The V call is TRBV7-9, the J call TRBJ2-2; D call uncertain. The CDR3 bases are TGTGCCAGCAGCTTCGGACCCGGGGAGCTGTTTTTT. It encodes CASSFGPGELFF.